The clone carrying this T cell receptor (beta chain) was counted only a few times. Its target is unknown. This entry belongs to a study of beta chain features in type 1 diabetes. Regarding the study as a whole: For Type 1 diabetes patients, all four CD4+ subsets carried TCRB CDR3s that were moderately but significantly shorter.

Reverse transcribing all isolated RNA meant expressed TCRB transcripts were sequenced. The table came from immunoSEQ multiplex PCR; TCRdb's copy has only in-frame clones and leaves some out. The data hold some 360,000 clones, with around a tenth observed a single time. This CDR3 comprises 14 residues. Trimming stripped 6 bases from V and 2 bases from J, with 14 bases between. Germline loops: CDR1 SGHVS, CDR2 FNYEAQ. The chain is built from TRBV7-6 and TRBJ2-7; D might be TRBD2 (6 bases). This TCR was sampled from a man aged 25 to 40 with type 1 diabetes. Sequencing used central memory CD4+ T cells from blood. CDR3 amino acids: CASRVSGVTYEQYF. The CDR3 nucleotides read TGTGCCAGCAGAGTTAGCGGAGTCACCTACGAGCAGTACTTC.